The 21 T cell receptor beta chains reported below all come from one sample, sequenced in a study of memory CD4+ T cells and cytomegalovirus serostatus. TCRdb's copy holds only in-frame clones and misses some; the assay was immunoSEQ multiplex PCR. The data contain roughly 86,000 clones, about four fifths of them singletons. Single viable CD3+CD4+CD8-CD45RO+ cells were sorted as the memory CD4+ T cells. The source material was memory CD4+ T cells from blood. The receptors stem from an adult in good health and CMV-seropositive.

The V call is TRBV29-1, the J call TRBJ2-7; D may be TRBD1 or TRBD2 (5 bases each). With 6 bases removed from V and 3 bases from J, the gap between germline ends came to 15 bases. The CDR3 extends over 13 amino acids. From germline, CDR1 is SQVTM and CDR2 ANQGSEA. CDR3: CSVAVPGLYEQYF. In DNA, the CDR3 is TGCAGCGTCGCAGTACCGGGGCTCTACGAGCAGTACTTC.

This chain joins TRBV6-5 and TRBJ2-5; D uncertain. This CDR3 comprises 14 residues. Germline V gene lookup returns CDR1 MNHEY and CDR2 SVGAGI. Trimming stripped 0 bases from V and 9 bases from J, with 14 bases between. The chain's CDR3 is CASSYSLDRAAQYF. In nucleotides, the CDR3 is TGTGCCAGCAGTTACTCCTTGGACCGGGCGGCCCAGTACTTC.

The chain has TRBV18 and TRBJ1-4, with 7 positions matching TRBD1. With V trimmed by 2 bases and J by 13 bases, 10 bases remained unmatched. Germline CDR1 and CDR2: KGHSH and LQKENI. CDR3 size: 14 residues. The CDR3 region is CASSPRAGGFGLFF. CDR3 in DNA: TGTGCCAGCTCACCAAGGGCAGGGGGTTTTGGACTGTTTTTT.

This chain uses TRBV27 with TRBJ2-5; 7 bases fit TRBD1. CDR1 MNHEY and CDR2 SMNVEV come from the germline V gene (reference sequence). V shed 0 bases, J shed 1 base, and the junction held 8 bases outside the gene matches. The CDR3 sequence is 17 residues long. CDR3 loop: CASSLSIGDSFQETQYF. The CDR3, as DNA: TGTGCCAGCAGTTTATCGATAGGGGACAGCTTCCAAGAGACCCAGTACTTC.

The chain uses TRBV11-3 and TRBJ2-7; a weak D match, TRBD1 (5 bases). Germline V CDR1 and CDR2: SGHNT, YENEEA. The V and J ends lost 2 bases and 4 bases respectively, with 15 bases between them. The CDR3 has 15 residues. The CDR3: CASSLYPGQPYEQYF. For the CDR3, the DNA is TGTGCCAGCAGCTTATACCCAGGGCAGCCTTACGAGCAGTACTTC.

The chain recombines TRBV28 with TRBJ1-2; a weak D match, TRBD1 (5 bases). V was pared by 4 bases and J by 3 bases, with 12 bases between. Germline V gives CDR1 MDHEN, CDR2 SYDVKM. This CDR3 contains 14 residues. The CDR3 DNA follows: TGTGCCAGCAGTTGGGAGGGGTTGTACTATGGCTACACCTTC. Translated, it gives CASSWEGLYYGYTF.

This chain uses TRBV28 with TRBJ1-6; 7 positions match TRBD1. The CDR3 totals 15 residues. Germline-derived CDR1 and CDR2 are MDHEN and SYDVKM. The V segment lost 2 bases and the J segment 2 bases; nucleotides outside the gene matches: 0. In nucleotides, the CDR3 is TGTGCCAGCAGTTTAGGGACAGCCTATAATTCACCCCTCCACTTT. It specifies CASSLGTAYNSPLHF.

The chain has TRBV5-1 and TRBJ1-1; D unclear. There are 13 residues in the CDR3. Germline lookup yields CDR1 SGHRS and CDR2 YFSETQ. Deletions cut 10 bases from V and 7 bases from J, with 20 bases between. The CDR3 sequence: CASAVEGDLEAFF. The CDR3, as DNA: TGCGCCTCAGCAGTCGAGGGAGATCTTGAAGCTTTCTTT. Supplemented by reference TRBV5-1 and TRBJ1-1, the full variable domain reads KAGVTQTPRYLIKTRGQQVTLSCSPISGHRSVSWYQQTPGQGLQFLFEYFSETQRNKGNFPGRFSGRQFSNSRSEMNVSTLELGDSALYLCASAVEGDLEAFFGQGTRLTVV.

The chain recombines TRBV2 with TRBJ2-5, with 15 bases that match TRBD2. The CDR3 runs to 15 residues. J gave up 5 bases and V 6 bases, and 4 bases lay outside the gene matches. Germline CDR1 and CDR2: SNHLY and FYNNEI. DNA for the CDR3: TGTGCCAGCAGGGGGACTAGCGGGAGGCGGGAGACCCAGTACTTC. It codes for CASRGTSGRRETQYF.

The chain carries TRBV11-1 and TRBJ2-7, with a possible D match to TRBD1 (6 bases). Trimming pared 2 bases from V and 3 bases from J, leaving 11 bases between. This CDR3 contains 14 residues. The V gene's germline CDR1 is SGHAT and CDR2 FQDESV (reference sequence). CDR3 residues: CASSLNRVGYEQYF. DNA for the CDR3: TGTGCCAGCAGCTTAAACAGGGTGGGCTACGAGCAGTACTTC.

The CDR3 is CASSPTGQGNQPQHF. As DNA, the CDR3 is TGTGCCAGCAGCCCTACGGGACAGGGGAATCAGCCCCAGCATTTT. This chain joins TRBV11-2 and TRBJ1-5; 10 bases fit TRBD1. From germline, CDR1 is SGHAT and CDR2 FQNNGV. V shed 5 bases and J 4 bases; nucleotides not matched to a gene: 5. The CDR3 has 15 residues.

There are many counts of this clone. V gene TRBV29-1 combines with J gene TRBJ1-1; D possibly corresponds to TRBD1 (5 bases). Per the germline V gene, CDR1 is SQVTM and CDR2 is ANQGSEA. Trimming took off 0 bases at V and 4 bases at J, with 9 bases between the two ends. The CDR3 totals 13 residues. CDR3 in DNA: TGCAGCGTTGAAGAGGGACTCCTCACTGAAGCTTTCTTT. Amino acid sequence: CSVEEGLLTEAFF. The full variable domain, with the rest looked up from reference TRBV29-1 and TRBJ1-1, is SAVISQKPSRDICQRGTSLTIQCQVDSQVTMMFWYRQQPGQSLTLIATANQGSEATYESGFVIDKFPISRPNLTFSTLTVSNMSPEDSSIYLCSVEEGLLTEAFFGQGTRLTVV.

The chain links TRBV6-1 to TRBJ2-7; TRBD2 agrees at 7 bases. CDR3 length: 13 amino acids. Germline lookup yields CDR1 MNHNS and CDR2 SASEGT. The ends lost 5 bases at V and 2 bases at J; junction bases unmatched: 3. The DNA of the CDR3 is TGTGCCAGCAGTCGGGAGGCTACCTACGAGCAGTACTTC. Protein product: CASSREATYEQYF.

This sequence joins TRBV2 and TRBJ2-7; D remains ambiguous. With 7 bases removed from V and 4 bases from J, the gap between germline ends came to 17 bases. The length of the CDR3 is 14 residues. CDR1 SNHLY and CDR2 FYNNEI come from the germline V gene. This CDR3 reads CASNRGQESYEQYF. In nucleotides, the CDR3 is TGTGCCAGCAACCGAGGCCAAGAGTCTTACGAGCAGTACTTC.

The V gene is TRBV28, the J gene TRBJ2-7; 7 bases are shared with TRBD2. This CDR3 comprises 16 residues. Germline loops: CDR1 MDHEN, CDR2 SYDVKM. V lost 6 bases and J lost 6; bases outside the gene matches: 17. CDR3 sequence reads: CASSQAGGGRNGEQYF. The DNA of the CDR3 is TGTGCCAGCAGCCAAGCAGGAGGCGGGAGAAACGGCGAGCAGTACTTC.

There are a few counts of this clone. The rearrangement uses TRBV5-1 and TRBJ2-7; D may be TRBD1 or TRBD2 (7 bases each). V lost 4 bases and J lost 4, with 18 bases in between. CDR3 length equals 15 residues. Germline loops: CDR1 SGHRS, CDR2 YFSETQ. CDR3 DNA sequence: TGCGCCAGCAGCGACCCCAGACAGGGACTATACGAGCAGTACTTC. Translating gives CASSDPRQGLYEQYF.

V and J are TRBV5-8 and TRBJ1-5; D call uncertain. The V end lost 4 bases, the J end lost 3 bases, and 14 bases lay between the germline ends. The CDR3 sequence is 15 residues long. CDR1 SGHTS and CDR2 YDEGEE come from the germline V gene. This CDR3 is CASSPLVGYNQPQHF. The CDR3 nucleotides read TGTGCCAGCAGCCCCCTAGTTGGTTACAATCAGCCCCAGCATTTT.

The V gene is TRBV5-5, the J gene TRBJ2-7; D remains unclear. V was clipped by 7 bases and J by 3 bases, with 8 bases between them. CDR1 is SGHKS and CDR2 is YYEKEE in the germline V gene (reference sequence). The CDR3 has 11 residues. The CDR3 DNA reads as TGTGCCAGCGCTGGGTTCTACGAGCAGTACTTC. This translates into CASAGFYEQYF. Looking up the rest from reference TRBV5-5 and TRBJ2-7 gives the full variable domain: DAGVTQSPTHLIKTRGQQVTLRCSPISGHKSVSWYQQVLGQGPQFIFQYYEKEERGRGNFPDRFSARQFPNYSSELNVNALLLGDSALYLCASAGFYEQYFGPGTRLTVT.

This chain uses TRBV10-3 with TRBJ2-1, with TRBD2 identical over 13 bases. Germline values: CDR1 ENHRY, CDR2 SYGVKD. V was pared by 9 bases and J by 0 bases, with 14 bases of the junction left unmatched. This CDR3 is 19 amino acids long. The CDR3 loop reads CAMGGRTSGSTGSYNEQFF. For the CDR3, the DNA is TGTGCCATGGGCGGAAGGACTAGCGGGAGTACGGGCTCCTACAATGAGCAGTTCTTC.

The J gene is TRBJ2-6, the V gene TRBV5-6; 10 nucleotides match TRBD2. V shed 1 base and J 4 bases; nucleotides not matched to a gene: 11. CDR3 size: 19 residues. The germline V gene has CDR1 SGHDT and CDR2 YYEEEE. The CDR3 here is CASSLTSGAFRSGANVLTF. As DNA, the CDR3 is TGTGCCAGCAGCTTGACTAGCGGGGCGTTTAGATCAGGGGCCAACGTCCTGACTTTC.

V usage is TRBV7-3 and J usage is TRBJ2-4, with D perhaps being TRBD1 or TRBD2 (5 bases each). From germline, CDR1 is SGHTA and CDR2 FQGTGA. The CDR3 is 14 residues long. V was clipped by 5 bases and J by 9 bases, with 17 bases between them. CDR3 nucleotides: TGTGCCAGCAGCCCGGACACCGACTATCCCATTCAGTACTTC. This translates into CASSPDTDYPIQYF.